This TCR beta chain was recorded in a study of beta chain features in type 1 diabetes (dated by TCRdb to about 2018). Study-wide context: No differences in mean age, gender distribution, total cell number or subset yield were found between patients and healthy donors. A total of 107,917,701 sorted cells were examined across all samples, and a strong correlation was observed between cell number per subset and RNA yield. The study compared the TCRB repertoires of sorted circulating CD4+ T cell subsets in recently diagnosed type 1 diabetes patients with those in matched healthy donors. Regulatory and stem cell-like memory subsets were obtained from only 8 patients and about eight healthy donors, while naive and central memory subsets were obtained from all 30 or so donors. Study-wide conclusions, independent of this receptor: PCR might favor shorter templates, but patient and control samples were amplified and corrected together, so any skew would affect both groups equally. Because cDNA rather than genomic DNA was sequenced, highly expressing activated cells could have been over-represented, although no difference in activation and CD3 levels was found between groups. At VDJ recombination sites, patients with type 1 diabetes made fewer insertions and deleted more nucleotides, a pattern implying thymic rearrangement abnormalities. In all four CD4+ subsets, TCRB CDR3 length was moderately but significantly shorter in type 1 diabetes patients. Naive, central memory and regulatory TCRB repertoires appeared to be more alike among patients than among healthy donors. Only small numbers of individuals were included in the HLA sub-analyses, which left unresolved whether HLA type had any influence on TCRB rearrangement.

A single peripheral blood draw of around 120 mL on average was collected from each donor into heparinised tubes. A BD FACSAria II was used to sort naive, central memory, regulatory and stem cell-like memory CD4+ T cells with a panel that included CD45RO, CCR7, CD25, CD127, CD95 and CD27. Every sorted population had a purity above 95%. PBMCs were separated immediately by Lymphoprep density gradient centrifugation and were stained directly, without being cultured. Samples were stained and sorted in pairs, with one healthy donor and one patient per experiment, so that batch effects were minimized. For CDR1 and CDR2, the germline V gene lists SGHTA and FQGNSA. Unmatched junction bases come to 0, with V trimmed by 3 bases and J by 10 bases. Spanning cysteine to phenylalanine, the CDR3 consists of 11 amino acids. Of the read, only the CDR3 DNA is kept; its 33 bases are in frame from base 1. Turning to this clone: Its binding antigen is unknown. No base-level quality is on record; no much larger clone is a single base apart.

The entire isolated RNA was reverse transcribed using the High Capacity cDNA Reverse Transcription Kit, and thus expressed TCRB transcripts were sequenced. For stem cell-like memory T cell samples, survey-depth immunoSEQ sequencing was used, averaging about 1.01 million total reads per sample. Sorted cells were lysed in RLT buffer and RNA was extracted with DNase-treated RNeasy Micro or Mini kits, depending on cell number. Each cell subset was processed on its own to prevent cross-contamination, while patient and healthy donor samples were processed together. The immunoSEQ multiplex PCR was used to amplify TCRB sequences from cDNA, yielding 87-bp fragments that span the CDR3 region. The amplicons were sequenced using the Illumina HiSeq platform. As for how the authors treated the data: Synthetic template baselines were used to correct PCR bias computationally, reads within Hamming distance 2 were collapsed together, and singletons that could not be merged were discarded. By aligning reads against IMGT, V, D and J genes, CDR3 length, and insertions or deletions at six rearrangement sites were assigned. Clonotype counts were normalized to sorted cell number within each subset before computing true diversity and Gini coefficients with the tcR R package. The overlap coefficient, calculated on TCRB nucleotide sequences, was used to quantify repertoire sharing. TCRdb provides this immuneACCESS table in a form limited to in-frame rearrangements. Some clones are lacking; in checked studies, under half of them reflect an unresolved V gene, and why the rest are absent is not known. D and trimming were read from the DNA, whereas the V and J calls and clone size are those reported in that table. The table for this sample lists more than 85,000 clones; roughly 40% of them were counted only once. The ten largest clones capture over 0.05% of the sample.

The rearranged chain carries TRBV7-2 and TRBJ2-1, with TRBD2 identical over 7 junction bases. The TCR originated in a woman aged 18-29 years in good health. Sequenced sample: stem cell memory CD4+ T cells from blood. The cell subset or site label here, explained by the study, means: stem cell-like memory CD4+ T cells. The nucleotides read TGTGCCAGCAGCTTTAGCGGGGAGCAGTTCTTC. This yields the protein CASSFSGEQFF.